The source of this T cell receptor beta chain is a study of blood T cell repertoires in COVID-19. Overall study: T cells, B-cell-depleted T cells, or PBMCs supplied cDNA or gDNA.

Measured with immunoSEQ multiplex PCR; TCRdb has only the in-frame clones, and not every one. The sample lists about 160,000 clones, less than 85% seen once, with roughly 7% in the top ten. The CDR3 is made up of 17 amino acids. The junction had 14 bases not matched to a gene; V was cut back by 0 bases and J by 7 bases. CDR1 MGHRA and CDR2 YSYEKL come from the germline V gene. Seattle cases were enrolled at active infection and followed longitudinally. Specimen: peripheral blood. The rearrangement links TRBV4-1 to TRBJ1-1; 7 nucleotides agree with TRBD1. This sequence was found in a woman in her forties with COVID-19, enrolled during active disease. The CDR3 is CASSQEHRTGVLHEAFF. CDR3 bases: TGCGCCAGCAGCCAAGAACATCGGACAGGAGTCCTCCATGAAGCTTTCTTT.